The 22 T cell receptor beta chains presented below share a single source sample, sequenced in a study of blood T cell repertoires in COVID-19. Some clones are missing from TCRdb's copy, which holds only in-frame ones; the method was immunoSEQ multiplex PCR. This table holds about 250,000 clones, over 75% found once. Specimen: PBMCs or T cells enriched from blood (not recorded which). These receptor sequences come from a man aged 40-49 years who had recovered from COVID-19.

The rearrangement uses TRBV5-6 and TRBJ2-5, with 11 positions matching TRBD1. CDR1 SGHDT and CDR2 YYEEEE come from the germline V gene. Unmatched junction bases numbered 11, after V lost 2 bases and J lost 5 bases. The length of the CDR3 is 17 residues. CDR3 in DNA: TGTGCCAGCAGCTTATCGGGAGGACAGGGGGCCTTGGAGACCCAGTACTTC. It yields the protein CASSLSGGQGALETQYF.

The V call is TRBV29-1, the J call TRBJ1-1; TRBD1 is a possible D gene (6 bases). V was cut by 5 bases and J by 11 bases, with 15 bases left in between. Germline-derived CDR1 and CDR2 are SQVTM and ANQGSEA. CDR3 length: 11 amino acids. CDR3 sequence reads: CSVSGVNQAFF. The CDR3 DNA reads as TGCAGCGTTTCAGGGGTGAACCAGGCTTTCTTT.

CDR3: CASSLLQGPGQYGYTF. In DNA form, the CDR3 reads TGTGCCAGCAGCTTACTACAGGGGCCGGGGCAGTATGGCTACACCTTC. The rearrangement links TRBV11-2 to TRBJ1-2; the match to TRBD1 covers 7 bases. V was pared by 2 bases and J by 5 bases, with 11 bases of the junction left unmatched. CDR1 and CDR2 (germline): SGHAT, FQNNGV. This CDR3 is 16 amino acids long.

This clone has only a few counts. The chain combines TRBV6-2 or TRBV6-3 with TRBJ1-5; D gene unclear. The V and J ends lost 3 bases and 1 base respectively, with 10 bases between them. CDR1 MNHEY and CDR2 SVGEGT come from the germline V gene. The CDR3 is 15 residues long. In DNA, the CDR3 is TGTGCCAGCAGTTATTACTCCGAGAGCAATCAGCCCCAGCATTTT. This sequence encodes CASSYYSESNQPQHF.

Regarding this clone: A junction boundary mismatches the germline segment, possibly from a read error. The CDR3 DNA is TGTGCCAGCAGTTCTGGGCTGGGTAAGAGAATCTTT. This translates into CASSSGLGKRIF. The genes are TRBV28 and TRBJ1-1; D call uncertain. The CDR3 sequence is 12 residues long. From germline, CDR1 is MDHEN and CDR2 SYDVKM.

The V call is TRBV7-2, the J call TRBJ1-2; D is possibly TRBD1 (6 bases). CDR1 and CDR2 from the germline V gene are SGHTA and FQGNSA. This CDR3 contains 14 residues. V dropped 4 bases and J dropped 6 bases, with 15 bases sitting between them. CDR3 nucleotide sequence: TGTGCCAGCAGCTGGAAGACAGGCTCAAATGGCTACACCTTC. This codes for CASSWKTGSNGYTF.

V is TRBV3-1 (or the pseudogene TRBV3-2) and J is TRBJ2-7; a possible D gene is TRBD1 (5 bases). Trimming removed 4 bases from V and 6 bases from J, with 13 bases in between. CDR3 length: 13 residues. The V gene's germline CDR1 is LGHDT and CDR2 YNNKEL (reference sequence). CDR3 DNA: TGTGCCAGCAGCCTCAGGGTTACTACCGAGCAGTACTTC. Amino acid sequence: CASSLRVTTEQYF.

This clone showed up just once. This chain links TRBV4-2 with TRBJ2-7; tentative D call: TRBD2 (5 bases). The CDR3 extends over 14 amino acids. V lost 4 bases and J lost 6, with 16 bases in between. Germline V gives CDR1 LGHNA, CDR2 YNFKEQ. The CDR3 region is CASSPLALVSEQYF. In nucleotides, the CDR3 is TGTGCCAGCAGCCCCCTAGCTCTGGTCTCCGAGCAGTACTTC.

The V gene is TRBV18, the J gene TRBJ2-7; 10 bases match TRBD2. The V segment lost 0 bases and the J segment 0 bases; nucleotides outside the gene matches: 2. The CDR3 loop spans 16 amino acids. Germline CDR1 reads KGHSH; CDR2 reads LQKENI. This CDR3 reads CASSPPGLASSYEQYF. CDR3 sequence (DNA): TGTGCCAGCTCACCACCGGGACTAGCGAGCTCCTACGAGCAGTACTTC.

This rearrangement joins TRBV2 to TRBJ2-2; 10 positions match TRBD2. There are 16 residues in the CDR3. The junction had 5 bases not matched to a gene; V was cut back by 1 base and J by 6 bases. CDR1 is SNHLY, CDR2 FYNNEI, per germline. CDR3 DNA: TGTGCCAGCAGTGAAGTTCGCAGCGGGGGGGCCGGGGAGCTGTTTTTT. Translated: CASSEVRSGGAGELFF.

The chain recombines TRBV2 with TRBJ1-5; D is perhaps TRBD1 (5 bases). With 7 bases removed from V and 7 bases from J, the gap between germline ends came to 14 bases. Germline V gene lookup returns CDR1 SNHLY and CDR2 FYNNEI. The CDR3 runs 13 residues. In DNA form, the CDR3 reads TGTGCCAGCAAGGCAGGGAGCGGGCAGCCCCAGCATTTT. Translation gives CASKAGSGQPQHF.

V and J are TRBV29-1 and TRBJ1-1; D is possibly TRBD1 (5 bases). Between the trimmed V and J ends, which lost 5 bases and 1 base, there was a span of 11 bases. There are 13 residues in the CDR3. CDR1 is SQVTM, CDR2 ANQGSEA, per germline. The CDR3 loop is CSVLTGGNTEAFF. The CDR3 DNA follows: TGCAGCGTTCTCACGGGGGGGAACACTGAAGCTTTCTTT.

This chain uses TRBV28 with TRBJ2-7; a weak D match, TRBD1 (5 bases). The CDR3 is 15 residues long. Germline values: CDR1 MDHEN, CDR2 SYDVKM. As DNA, the CDR3 is TGTGCTCTTCAGCCAATCGGCAGGGATACCTACGAGCAGTACTTC. It is translated as CALQPIGRDTYEQYF.

The chain joins TRBV16 to TRBJ2-7; TRBD2 might be the D (5 bases). The germline V and J ends were trimmed by 2 bases and 8 bases, with 13 bases remaining between them. The germline gives CDR1 KGHSY, CDR2 FQNENV. The length of the CDR3 is 13 residues. The CDR3 spells CASSQPSGSQQYF. As DNA, the CDR3 is TGTGCCAGCAGCCAACCCTCGGGGAGTCAGCAGTACTTC.

This chain links TRBV7-8 with TRBJ1-2; D call uncertain. The CDR3 spans 12 residues. V was clipped by 3 bases and J by 8 bases, with 10 bases between them. The germline V gene encodes CDR1 SGHVS and CDR2 FQNEAQ. DNA for the CDR3: TGTGCCAGCAGCTTGAGAGGAGACGGCTACACCTTC. It specifies CASSLRGDGYTF.

The rearrangement uses TRBV12-2 and TRBJ1-5; the tabulated D call, TRBD1, remains unverified against the DNA. TRBV12-2 is a known pseudogene. This CDR3 region has 14 residues. CDR3 DNA: TGTGCAAGTCGCTTGATCCGGTGGGCTCAGCCCCAGCATTTT. Encoded protein: CASRLIRWAQPQHF.

This clone showed up just a few times. V is TRBV7-2 and J is TRBJ2-2; D possibly corresponds to TRBD2 (6 bases). CDR1 and CDR2 from the germline V gene are SGHTA and FQGNSA. V lost 4 bases and J 5 bases, leaving 20 bases between the germline ends. The CDR3 spans 17 residues. The CDR3 nucleotides read TGTGCCAGCAGCTCCTCCGGGGGACGTAGAAGGACCGGGGAGCTGTTTTTT. Translating it yields CASSSSGGRRRTGELFF. The variable domain in full, with the rest retrieved from reference TRBV7-2 and TRBJ2-2, is GAGVSQSPSNKVTEKGKDVELRCDPISGHTALYWYRQSLGQGLEFLIYFQGNSAPDKSGLPSDRFSAERTGGSVSTLTIQRTQQEDSAVYLCASSSSGGRRRTGELFFGEGSRLTVL.

The chain carries TRBV7-9 and TRBJ1-4; 7 bases align to TRBD1. The V and J ends lost 5 bases and 14 bases, in that order; junction bases with no gene match: 14. This CDR3 region has 14 residues. Germline loops: CDR1 SEHNR, CDR2 FQNEAQ (reference sequence). The CDR3: CASSPLGAGGGLFF. The DNA of the CDR3 is TGTGCCAGCAGCCCCCTGGGGGCAGGGGGAGGCCTGTTTTTT.

The J gene is TRBJ2-1, the V gene TRBV18; 9 bases fit TRBD2. Trimming removed 3 bases from V and 6 bases from J; junction bases left unmatched: 6. CDR1 KGHSH and CDR2 LQKENI come from the germline V gene. The CDR3 is 15 amino acids. The CDR3 loop reads CASSPGTSKLNEQFF. The CDR3 nucleotides read TGTGCCAGCTCACCGGGGACTAGCAAGCTCAATGAGCAGTTCTTC.

The gene calls are TRBV2 and TRBJ2-1; TRBD2 matches 7 bases. This CDR3 has 14 residues. Germline V gives CDR1 SNHLY, CDR2 FYNNEI. V trimming: 11 bases; J trimming: 9 bases; junction bases outside the gene matches: 16. The CDR3 loop reads CACPTSAPRPEQFF. CDR3 DNA sequence: TGTGCCTGTCCTACTAGCGCTCCCCGGCCTGAGCAGTTCTTC.

The rearrangement links TRBV6-5 to TRBJ1-5, with D possibly TRBD1 on 6 matching bases. CDR3 size: 14 residues. Trimming removed 5 bases at V and 7 bases at J, with 15 bases between. The germline CDR1 and CDR2 sequences are MNHEY and SVGAGI. CDR3 loop: CASSTGQTRQPQHF. CDR3 DNA: TGTGCCAGCAGTACAGGGCAAACCCGACAGCCCCAGCATTTT.

The chain carries TRBV2 and TRBJ1-2, with 7 bases aligning to TRBD1. J lost 2 bases, V lost 4 bases, and 4 bases had no gene match. The CDR3 consists of 14 residues. Germline lookup yields CDR1 SNHLY and CDR2 FYNNEI. CDR3 loop: CASSVDRVNYGYTF. Here the CDR3 DNA reads TGTGCCAGCAGTGTCGACAGGGTAAACTATGGCTACACCTTC. Variable domain in full (rest from reference TRBV2 and TRBJ1-2): EPEVTQTPSHQVTQMGQEVILRCVPISNHLYFYWYRQILGQKVEFLVSFYNNEISEKSEIFDDQFSVERPDGSNFTLKIRSTKLEDSAMYFCASSVDRVNYGYTFGSGTRLTVV.